The 11 T cell receptor beta chains below come from one sample, sequenced in a study of blood T cell repertoires in COVID-19. Here immunoSEQ multiplex PCR was the method, and the copy in TCRdb shows in-frame clones only, minus some. The sample has 200,000 to 250,000 clones; approximately 81% are singletons. The sample consisted of PBMCs or T cells enriched from blood (not recorded which). Receptors were obtained from a woman between 45 and 65 years old with acute COVID-19.

V usage is TRBV7-9 and J usage is TRBJ1-4; D gene unclear. The CDR3 is 16 residues long. Looked up from germline, CDR1 is SEHNR and CDR2 is FQNEAQ (reference sequence). Trimming removed 5 bases at V and 5 bases at J, with 18 bases between. The DNA for the CDR3 is TGTGCCAGCAGCGTTCTATACGGATCGGGGAATGAAAAACTGTTTTTT. This encodes CASSVLYGSGNEKLFF.

The J gene is TRBJ1-4, the V gene TRBV6-5, with TRBD1 matching 10 bases. After removal of 7 bases from V and 8 bases from J, the junction contained 7 bases not matched to a gene. The CDR3 sequence is 14 residues long. Looked up from germline, CDR1 is MNHEY and CDR2 is SVGAGI. CDR3 loop: CASKPGQGIEKLFF. Written as DNA, the CDR3 is TGTGCCAGCAAACCGGGACAGGGGATAGAAAAACTGTTTTTT.

The rearrangement uses TRBV5-5 and TRBJ1-3; unclear D gene. V lost 2 bases and J lost 0, with 6 bases in between. The CDR3 totals 14 residues. CDR1 and CDR2 (germline): SGHKS, YYEKEE (reference sequence). CDR3 in amino acids: CASSFSFSGNTIYF. The CDR3 region has the DNA TGTGCCAGCAGCTTTTCTTTCTCTGGAAACACCATATATTTT. Supplemented by reference TRBV5-5 and TRBJ1-3, the full variable domain reads DAGVTQSPTHLIKTRGQQVTLRCSPISGHKSVSWYQQVLGQGPQFIFQYYEKEERGRGNFPDRFSARQFPNYSSELNVNALLLGDSALYLCASSFSFSGNTIYFGEGSWLTVV.

The chain is built from TRBV5-1 and TRBJ1-4, with no clear D. This CDR3 region has 19 residues. From germline, CDR1 is SGHRS and CDR2 YFSETQ. Trimming left V 0 bases short and J 3 bases short, with 21 bases between. CDR3 residues: CASSLGSPSQANSNEKLFF. For the CDR3, the DNA is TGCGCCAGCAGCTTGGGTTCCCCGAGCCAGGCGAATTCTAATGAAAAACTGTTTTTT. Full variable domain (missing parts from reference TRBV5-1 and TRBJ1-4): KAGVTQTPRYLIKTRGQQVTLSCSPISGHRSVSWYQQTPGQGLQFLFEYFSETQRNKGNFPGRFSGRQFSNSRSEMNVSTLELGDSALYLCASSLGSPSQANSNEKLFFGSGTQLSVL.

In its sample, this clone was seen once. This chain joins TRBV6-6 and TRBJ2-7; 8 nucleotides match TRBD1. The CDR3 spans 14 residues. Germline V gene lookup returns CDR1 MNHNY and CDR2 SVGAGI (reference sequence). The trim removed 5 bases at V and 2 bases at J, leaving 5 bases unmatched. CDR3 DNA sequence: TGTGCCAGCAGTGACAGGGGTGCTACCTACGAGCAGTACTTC. Its translation is CASSDRGATYEQYF.

The chain is built from TRBV6-6 and TRBJ2-1; D gene uncertain. CDR3 length: 14 amino acids. CDR1 and CDR2 from the germline V gene are MNHNY and SVGAGI (reference sequence). V dropped 6 bases and J dropped 5 bases, with 14 bases sitting between them. CDR3 amino acids: CASRPPTENNEQFF. In DNA, the CDR3 is TGTGCCAGCAGGCCGCCCACGGAGAACAATGAGCAGTTCTTC.

The chain recombines TRBV6-2 or TRBV6-3 with TRBJ2-1; TRBD1 agrees at 8 bases. Looked up from germline, CDR1 is MNHEY and CDR2 is SVGEGT. The CDR3 sequence is 17 residues long. Losses at the gene ends were 0 bases for V and 3 bases for J; bases not matched to a gene: 7. DNA of the CDR3: TGTGCCAGCAGTTACTCCGCTCCACAGGGGGTCTACAATGAGCAGTTCTTC. It specifies CASSYSAPQGVYNEQFF.

This chain links TRBV19 with TRBJ1-5, with TRBD1 as a possible D gene (6 bases). The CDR3 length is 13 residues. The germline gives CDR1 LNHDA, CDR2 SQIVND (reference sequence). V gave up 6 bases and J gave up 5 bases, with 11 bases separating them. Here the CDR3 reads CASRQGLHQPQHF. In DNA form, the CDR3 reads TGTGCCAGTAGGCAGGGGTTGCATCAGCCCCAGCATTTT.

The chain has TRBV6-5 and TRBJ2-7, with 8 bases that match TRBD2. In germline, CDR1 is MNHEY, CDR2 SVGAGI. Losses at the gene ends were 0 bases for V and 2 bases for J; bases not matched to a gene: 3. The CDR3 totals 15 residues. DNA for the CDR3: TGTGCCAGCAGTTACTCGTCCGGGAGGGCCTACGAGCAGTACTTC. Encoded protein: CASSYSSGRAYEQYF.

This chain uses TRBV18 with TRBJ2-7, with 7 positions matching TRBD1. The germline V gene encodes CDR1 KGHSH and CDR2 LQKENI. The V gene end was trimmed by 2 bases and the J gene end by 5 bases; junction bases not matched to a gene: 3. The CDR3 is made up of 13 amino acids. The CDR3 region has the DNA TGTGCCAGCTCACCAGGACAGGACCACGAGCAGTACTTC. The encoded protein is CASSPGQDHEQYF.

The chain carries TRBV5-1 and TRBJ1-1; D gene uncertain. The CDR3 runs to 16 residues. The V gene's germline CDR1 is SGHRS and CDR2 YFSETQ. Trimming removed 5 bases from V and 5 bases from J, with 22 bases in between. In DNA, the CDR3 is TGCGCCAGCAGGCTGGGCACTGCTACCATCCCGACTGAAGCTTTCTTT. It encodes CASRLGTATIPTEAFF.